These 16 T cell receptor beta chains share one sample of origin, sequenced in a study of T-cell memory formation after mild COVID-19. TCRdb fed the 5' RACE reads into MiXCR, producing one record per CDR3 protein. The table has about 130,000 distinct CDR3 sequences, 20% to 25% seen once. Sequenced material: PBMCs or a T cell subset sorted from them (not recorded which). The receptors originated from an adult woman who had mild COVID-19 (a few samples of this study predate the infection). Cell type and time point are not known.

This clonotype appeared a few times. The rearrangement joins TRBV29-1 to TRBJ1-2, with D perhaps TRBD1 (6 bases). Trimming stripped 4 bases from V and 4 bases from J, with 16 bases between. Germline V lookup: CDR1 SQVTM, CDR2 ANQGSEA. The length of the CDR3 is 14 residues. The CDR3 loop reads CSVVSQGPRYGYTF. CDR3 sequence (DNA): TGCAGCGTTGTATCTCAGGGGCCCCGCTATGGCTACACCTTC.

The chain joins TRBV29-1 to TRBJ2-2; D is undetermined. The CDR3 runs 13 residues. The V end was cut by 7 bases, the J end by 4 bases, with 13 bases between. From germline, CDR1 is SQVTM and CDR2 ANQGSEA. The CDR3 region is CSAPKDRTGELFF. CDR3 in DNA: TGCAGCGCCCCCAAGGACCGCACCGGGGAGCTGTTTTTT.

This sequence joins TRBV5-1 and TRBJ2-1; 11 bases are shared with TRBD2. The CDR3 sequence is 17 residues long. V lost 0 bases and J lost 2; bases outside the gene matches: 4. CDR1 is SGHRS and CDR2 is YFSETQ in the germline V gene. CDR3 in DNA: TGCGCCAGCAGCTTGGCTGTAGCGGGAGGGACCTACAATGAGCAGTTCTTC. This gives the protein CASSLAVAGGTYNEQFF.

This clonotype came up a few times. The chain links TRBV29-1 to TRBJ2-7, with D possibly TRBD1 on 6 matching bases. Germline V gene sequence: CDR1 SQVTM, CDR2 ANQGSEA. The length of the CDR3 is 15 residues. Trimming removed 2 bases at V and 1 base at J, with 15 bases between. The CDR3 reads CSVEIPRDTSYEQYF. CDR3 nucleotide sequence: TGCAGCGTTGAAATTCCCCGGGACACTTCCTACGAGCAGTACTTC.

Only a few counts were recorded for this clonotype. The chain's CDR3 is CASSQDGSGVLTYEQYF. CDR3 nucleotides: TGCGCCAGCAGCCAAGACGGGTCCGGGGTCCTCACCTACGAGCAGTACTTC. The chain employs TRBV4-3 and TRBJ2-7; D is possibly TRBD2 (5 bases). Germline lookup yields CDR1 LGHNA and CDR2 YSLEER. V shed 0 bases and J shed 2 bases, with 17 bases lying between them. CDR3 length: 17 residues.

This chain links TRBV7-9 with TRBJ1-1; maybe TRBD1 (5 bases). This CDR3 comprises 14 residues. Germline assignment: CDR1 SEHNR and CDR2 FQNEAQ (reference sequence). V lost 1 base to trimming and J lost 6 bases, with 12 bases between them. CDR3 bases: TGTGCCAGCAGCTTAGTGGGGGGTAGGTCTGAAGCTTTCTTT. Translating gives CASSLVGGRSEAFF.

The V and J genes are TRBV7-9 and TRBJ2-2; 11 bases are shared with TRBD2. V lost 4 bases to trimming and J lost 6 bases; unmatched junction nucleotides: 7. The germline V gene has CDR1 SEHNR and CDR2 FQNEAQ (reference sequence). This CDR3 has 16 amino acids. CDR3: CASSSQGLAVAGELFF. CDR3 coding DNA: TGTGCCAGCAGCTCGCAGGGACTAGCGGTCGCCGGGGAGCTGTTTTTT.

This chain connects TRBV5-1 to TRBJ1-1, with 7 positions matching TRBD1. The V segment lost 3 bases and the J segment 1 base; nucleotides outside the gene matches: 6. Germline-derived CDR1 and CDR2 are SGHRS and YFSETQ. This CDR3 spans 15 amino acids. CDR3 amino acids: CASSSLTGTNTEAFF. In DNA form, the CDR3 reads TGCGCCAGCAGCTCGCTGACAGGGACGAACACTGAAGCTTTCTTT.

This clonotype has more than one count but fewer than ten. CDR3 coding DNA: TGCAGTGCTAGAGTTGTGGGGGGACACTATGGCTACACCTTC. Its protein is CSARVVGGHYGYTF. The rearrangement joins TRBV20-1 to TRBJ1-2, with a tentative D call TRBD1 (5 bases). CDR1 is DFQATT and CDR2 is SNEGSKA in the germline V gene (reference sequence). The CDR3 is 14 amino acids. V dropped 1 base and J dropped 3 bases, with 12 bases sitting between them.

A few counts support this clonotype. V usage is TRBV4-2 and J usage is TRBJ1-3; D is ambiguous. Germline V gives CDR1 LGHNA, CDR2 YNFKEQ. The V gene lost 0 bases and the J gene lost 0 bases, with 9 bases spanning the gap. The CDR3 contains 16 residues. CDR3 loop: CASSQDGPISGNTIYF. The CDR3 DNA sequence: TGTGCCAGCAGCCAAGATGGGCCCATCTCTGGAAACACCATATATTTT.

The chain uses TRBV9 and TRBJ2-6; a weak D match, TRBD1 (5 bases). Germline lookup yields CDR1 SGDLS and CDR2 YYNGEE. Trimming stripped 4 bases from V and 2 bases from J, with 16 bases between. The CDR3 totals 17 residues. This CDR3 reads CASSPPLWGAGANVLTF. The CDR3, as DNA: TGTGCCAGCAGCCCCCCCTTATGGGGCGCTGGGGCCAACGTCCTGACTTTC.

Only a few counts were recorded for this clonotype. Written as DNA, the CDR3 is TGTGCCATCGAAGGGGTGAACACTGAAGCTTTCTTT. This gives the protein CAIEGVNTEAFF. This rearrangement joins TRBV12-3 or TRBV12-4 to TRBJ1-1; the D gene is possibly TRBD1 (5 bases). CDR3 size: 12 residues. Trimming removed 10 bases from V and 0 bases from J, with 9 bases in between.

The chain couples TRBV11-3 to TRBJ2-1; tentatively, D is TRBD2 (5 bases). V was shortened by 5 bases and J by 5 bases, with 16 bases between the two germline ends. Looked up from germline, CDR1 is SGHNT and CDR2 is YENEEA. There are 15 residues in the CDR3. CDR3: CASSHRGTGNNEQFF. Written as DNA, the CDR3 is TGTGCCAGCAGCCACCGAGGAACGGGAAACAATGAGCAGTTCTTC.

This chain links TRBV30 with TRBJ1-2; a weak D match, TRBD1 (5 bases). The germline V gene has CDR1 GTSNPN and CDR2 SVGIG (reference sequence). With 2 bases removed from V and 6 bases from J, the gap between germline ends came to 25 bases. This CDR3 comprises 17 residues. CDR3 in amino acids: CAWSLNIGIRQTDGYTF. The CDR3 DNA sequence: TGTGCCTGGAGTCTGAATATCGGGATCCGACAGACAGATGGCTACACCTTC.

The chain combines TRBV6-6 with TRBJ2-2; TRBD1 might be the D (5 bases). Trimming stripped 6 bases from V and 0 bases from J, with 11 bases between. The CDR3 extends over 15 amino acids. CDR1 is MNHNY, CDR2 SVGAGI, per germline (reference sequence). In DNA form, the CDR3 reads TGTGCCAGCAGCCTGACAGACACGAACACCGGGGAGCTGTTTTTT. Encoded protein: CASSLTDTNTGELFF.

DNA for the CDR3: TGTGCCAGCAGCCCCCTCGACGGATACACTGAAGCTTTCTTT. Its translation: CASSPLDGYTEAFF. The chain combines TRBV7-9 with TRBJ1-1; D unresolved. The germline V gene encodes CDR1 SEHNR and CDR2 FQNEAQ (reference sequence). CDR3 size: 14 residues. V was pared by 5 bases and J by 3 bases, with 13 bases between.